This T cell receptor beta chain was documented in a study of blood T cells in healthy people across ages. Using a J-beta primer mix together with a sample-barcoded 5' primer, a second PCR was run for about 6 to 11 cycles. A single record per CDR3 protein comes from TCRdb applying MiXCR to the 5' RACE reads. In the table there are 600,000 to 850,000 distinct CDR3 sequences, just under 25% of which are singletons. This clonotype was observed a handful of times. CDR1 is ENHRY, CDR2 SYGVKD, per germline. CDR3 length: 14 residues. V dropped 7 bases and J dropped 0; count of bases not matched to a gene: 6. The data also belong to a second study, concerning T cells of mothers and their children.

The sample taken for sequencing was blood. The clonotype originates from a boy aged 5-17 years in good health. The rearrangement uses TRBV10-3 and TRBJ2-7; 7 nucleotides align to TRBD1. The CDR3 loop is CAIKPGQNSYEQYF. The CDR3 nucleotides are TGTGCCATCAAACCGGGACAGAACTCCTACGAGCAGTACTTC.